The sequence of this T cell receptor (beta chain) was determined in a study of cytomegalovirus exposure and HLA in healthy donors (dated by TCRdb to 2017 to 2019). Turning to the overall study: In an earlier analysis of several hundred of the donors, 276 Gb of sequence data and 117 million unique TCR beta sequences from about 179 million T cells were reported. About 300 gigabases of sequencing data and 70 million to 100 million unique TCR sequences were included in an early release covering roughly 600 HLA-typed donors. Of the roughly 410 genotyped donors, less than 90% were placed in the genetic ancestry cluster associated with self-reported Caucasian donors. The study aimed to test whether cataloging public T cell receptors could reveal signatures of past pathogen exposure. The T cell repertoires of under 750 subjects were profiled by immunosequencing and related to cytomegalovirus serostatus. A separate validation cohort of 100 to 150 different subjects was used in addition to the approximately 670-subject first cohort. High-throughput TCR immunosequencing, statistical association of individual TCRs with disease status, and machine learning were combined to predict cytomegalovirus infection status. To study patterns of TCR occurrence, a later analysis re-analyzed previously published TCR beta repertoires from 700 or so donors and added high-resolution HLA genotyping. The later analysis used no new phenotypic data to find candidate immune exposures, relying instead on TCR beta sequences and their occurrence across donors. An earlier analysis of 587 of the donors applied high-throughput TCR beta sequencing to assess whether each TCR beta V gene segment acted as functional or pseudogenic. Donor age, sex, ethnicity and CMV serostatus were compiled together with the repertoire data. A later genetic analysis used genome-wide SNP genotypes for about 60% of the roughly 700 donors, treating that subset as a discovery cohort. All discovery cohort repertoires had been generated on a single sequencing platform. Class I and class II HLA loci were covered by the typing at four-digit resolution. Typing coverage differed by locus: A, B, C, DRB1 and DQB1 were typed in about 620-630 donors, DQA1 in 522, DPA1 in around 580, and DPB1 in roughly 450. Five DR-DQ haplotypes were handled as single units for association and clustering, since linkage in the cohort was strong. Among a few hundred genotyped donors of the cohort, an average of 235,054 unique TCR beta nucleotide sequences were sequenced per donor, about a sixth of them non-productive. Paper-wide results and their limitations: Because counts were too low, fewer than 20 rarely observed V segments, including chromosome 9 orphons, were excluded from the earlier analysis of around 640 of the donors. A later genetic analysis associated a missense DCLRE1C variant with V-gene and J-gene trimming of TCR beta chains, and an independent cohort replicated the association. According to a later genetic analysis, donors in an Asian-associated ancestry cluster had fewer N-insertions in productive TCRs than the roughly 660-donor mean. According to a later analysis, TCR association rates differed among HLA loci, with DRB1 alleles showing the most associated TCRs and HLA-C alleles showing the fewest. The sequencing pipeline was judged likely to have produced a cluster of highly shared sequence variants as a technical artifact. Three of the identified cytomegalovirus-associated TCR beta chains were confirmed in vitro to be specific for cytomegalovirus antigens. A further reported finding was that TCR beta sequences accurately predicted the HLA-A and HLA-B alleles for most subjects in the first cohort. In this cohort, only TCR beta chains were sequenced, and detectable features were limited by the absence of alpha or paired-chain data. Compared with equally common non-associated chains, HLA-associated TCR beta chains in a later analysis were more clonally expanded and had lower generation probabilities. In the study, 164 TCR beta chains were listed as associated with cytomegalovirus. HLA typing was unavailable for some donors at each locus, so association tests used only the typed subset. In both the original and validation cohorts, the classifier was reported to diagnose cytomegalovirus status with high specificity and sensitivity. In an earlier analysis of approximately 590 of the donors, most TCR beta V segments appeared in productive rearrangements about 90% or about 30% of the time, broadly matching IMGT annotations. According to the authors, the approach could potentially be generalized to other disease states and immunological phenotypes. For the cohort, immune exposure information was limited to CMV serostatus. According to a later analysis, most CMV-associated TCR beta chains appeared to be HLA-restricted, and the HLA associations seemed to be driven largely by CMV exposure. While some public TCRs were present in many individuals, most TCR sequences turned up only very rarely across donors. Some IMGT-functional V segments, including TRBV6-2 and TRBV6-3, could not be distinguished by the 87-base-pair reads and were therefore excluded. Presence/absence analyses assumed roughly uniform sequencing depth across donors, an assumption that may not hold. In a later analysis, 16,951 TCR beta sequences were associated with specific HLA alleles at a false discovery rate of 0.05. Correlated functional status among segregating V segments might reflect linkage disequilibrium, but an unknown experimental factor could not be ruled out. A later analysis reported that several top co-occurrence clusters appeared linked to parvovirus B19, influenza, CMV and Epstein-Barr virus. Strong co-occurrence of HLA alleles, especially DR and DQ, made assigning TCR associations to individual alleles difficult.

Sequences SGHVS (CDR1) and FNYEAQ (CDR2) are obtained from the germline V gene. V is clipped by 2 bases and J by 4 bases, and the sequence between their germline boundaries is 12 bases long. Including cysteine and phenylalanine, the CDR3 has 15 amino acids. Just CDR3 DNA is preserved here, 45 bases in frame from base 1. This clone has a single count. Its antigen remains unidentified. No base quality values were provided; no much bigger clone lies one nucleotide off. The library was prepared using the immunoSEQ multiplex PCR assay. A mixture of 60 forward primers for TCR Vbeta segments and 13 reverse primers for TCR Jbeta segments was used in the multiplex PCR. The CDR3 region of rearranged TCR beta genes was amplified from genomic DNA with a multiplex PCR assay. The amplified TCR beta libraries were sequenced on the Illumina HiSeq System as 87-base-pair reads. Regarding the original processing steps: A later analysis counted about 80 million unique TCR beta chains across the 550 to 800 repertoires, and around 9.9 million of these chains were shared by at least two donors. Raw reads were error-corrected and collapsed into unique sequences with a nearest-neighbor algorithm that merged closely related sequences to remove PCR and sequencing errors. V, D and J gene segments were assigned by aligning CDR3 sequences to IMGT reference sequences. Each retained sequence needed at least a six-nucleotide match to both a V gene segment and a J gene segment. Rearrangements were called productive when the CDR3 lacked stop codons and stayed in frame with V and J; all others were non-productive. Following IMGT convention, CDR3 was defined as the stretch from the second conserved V-encoded cysteine up to the conserved J-encoded phenylalanine. Sequences without an unambiguous match to a single V gene segment were excluded from the earlier analysis of about 640 of the donors. In an earlier analysis of several hundred of the donors, V segments were called functional above 56.7% productive rearrangements and were called segregating when the between-donor standard deviation exceeded 5%. A statistical classification framework was developed to diagnose cytomegalovirus status using the catalog of TCR beta chain sequences. A later analysis assigned V and J genes by comparing TCR nucleotide sequences with IMGT/GENE-DB human TR gene sequences. The TCRdist pipeline was used in a later analysis to assign CDR3 sequences and most-parsimonious VDJ recombination scenarios. A later analysis defined each TCR beta chain by its CDR3 amino acid sequence plus V-gene family, and excluded reads lacking a unique V-gene family. To address suspected cross-contamination and a sequencing artifact, a later analysis removed under 600 highly shared, low-generation-probability nucleotide sequences. In a later analysis, a clonal expansion index was calculated for each public chain from normalized within-repertoire ranks of inferred template counts. Generation probabilities in a later analysis came from a VDJ recombination model fitted to out-of-frame rearrangements, and those results were checked against IGoR. In a later analysis, hypergeometric tests were used to score TCR-TCR, TCR-HLA and TCR-CMV co-occurrence, with a repertoire-size bias correction applied to TCR pairs. To estimate false discovery rates, a later analysis permuted the HLA or CMV assignments 20 times. A later analysis grouped co-occurring TCRs with DBSCAN, adding TCRdist sequence similarity when clustering within HLA-allele-positive subsets. Repertoires with fewer than 30,000 or more than 120,000 public chains, plus five repertoires with anomalous nucleotide sharing, were excluded from co-occurrence clustering. TCRdb holds this immuneACCESS table with in-frame rearrangements only. Some clones are missing; in checked studies, unresolved V genes explain under half, and the rest has no known cause. V and J calls and clone size are those listed in that table; D and trimming were worked out from the DNA. This sample lists approximately 110,000 clones; approximately 78% were detected once. Approximately 8.2% of the sample belongs to the ten largest clones.

In total, 630 or so healthy bone marrow donors made up the cohort. At the time of sampling, every cohort member was nominally healthy, though immune exposures that went unrecorded were likely present. The donor was CMV seropositive and belonged to the group of about 290 seropositive cohort members. Each donor provided a peripheral blood sample, and peripheral blood mononuclear cells were used for TCR beta sequencing. Genomic DNA extraction from the blood cell samples was performed with the Qiagen DNeasy Blood Extraction Kit. The source material was PBMCs. The origin of this receptor is a woman aged 40 to 50 in good health and CMV-seropositive. The V and J segments used are TRBV7-6 and TRBJ2-1; the D gene is possibly TRBD2, with 6 bases matching. The nucleotide sequence is given as TGTGCCAGCAGCTTATATGGACTAAGATACAATGAGCAGTTCTTC. Its protein product is CASSLYGLRYNEQFF.